The source of this TCR beta chain is a study of blood T cell repertoires in COVID-19. The CDR3 loop spans 18 amino acids. In germline, CDR1 is KGHSH, CDR2 LQKENI. The trim removed 2 bases at V and 0 bases at J, leaving 12 bases unmatched. Clones were sequenced by immunoSEQ multiplex PCR, and TCRdb holds only the in-frame ones, with some missing. There are approximately 200,000 clones in the sample; roughly nine tenths occur only once, and roughly 2.2% lies in the top ten. This TCR came from a woman between 50 and 59 years old with acute or convalescent COVID-19. The source material was peripheral blood. The chain recombines TRBV18 with TRBJ1-2; 7 bases fit TRBD1. The CDR3 here is CASSPGVPGGLANYGYTF. In DNA form, the CDR3 reads TGTGCCAGCTCACCAGGAGTACCAGGGGGACTTGCTAACTATGGCTACACCTTC.